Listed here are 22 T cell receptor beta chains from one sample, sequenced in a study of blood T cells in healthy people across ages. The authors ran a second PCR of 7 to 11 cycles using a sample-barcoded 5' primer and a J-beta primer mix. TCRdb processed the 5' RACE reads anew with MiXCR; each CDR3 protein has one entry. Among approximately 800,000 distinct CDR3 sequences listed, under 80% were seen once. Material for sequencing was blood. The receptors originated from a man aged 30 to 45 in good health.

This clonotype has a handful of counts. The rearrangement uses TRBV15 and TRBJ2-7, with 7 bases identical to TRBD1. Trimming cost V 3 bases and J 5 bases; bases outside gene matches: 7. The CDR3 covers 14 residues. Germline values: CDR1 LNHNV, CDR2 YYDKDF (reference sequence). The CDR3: CATSSDREVHEQYF. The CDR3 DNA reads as TGTGCCACCAGCAGCGACAGGGAAGTCCACGAGCAGTACTTC.

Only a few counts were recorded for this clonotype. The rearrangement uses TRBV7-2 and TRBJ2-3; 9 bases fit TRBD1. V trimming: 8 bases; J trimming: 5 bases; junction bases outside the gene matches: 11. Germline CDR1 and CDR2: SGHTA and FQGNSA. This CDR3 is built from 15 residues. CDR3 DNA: TGTGCCAGCCGATCTTGGACAGGGGCTGGAGATACGCAGTATTTT. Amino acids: CASRSWTGAGDTQYF. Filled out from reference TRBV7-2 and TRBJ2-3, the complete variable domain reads GAGVSQSPSNKVTEKGKDVELRCDPISGHTALYWYRQSLGQGLEFLIYFQGNSAPDKSGLPSDRFSAERTGGSVSTLTIQRTQQEDSAVYLCASRSWTGAGDTQYFGPGTRLTVL.

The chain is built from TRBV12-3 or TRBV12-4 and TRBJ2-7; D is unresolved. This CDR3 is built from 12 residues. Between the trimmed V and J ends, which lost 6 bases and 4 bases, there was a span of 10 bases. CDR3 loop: CASSVSKYEQYF. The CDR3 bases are TGTGCCAGCAGCGTTTCGAAGTACGAGCAGTACTTC.

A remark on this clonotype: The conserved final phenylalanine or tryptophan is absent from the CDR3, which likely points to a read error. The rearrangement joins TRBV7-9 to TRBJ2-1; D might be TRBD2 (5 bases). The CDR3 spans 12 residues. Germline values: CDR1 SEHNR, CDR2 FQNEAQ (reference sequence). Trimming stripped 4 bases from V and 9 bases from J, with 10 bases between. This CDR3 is CASSSGVGEQFS. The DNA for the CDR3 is TGTGCCAGCAGCTCCGGGGTGGGTGAGCAGTTCTCC.

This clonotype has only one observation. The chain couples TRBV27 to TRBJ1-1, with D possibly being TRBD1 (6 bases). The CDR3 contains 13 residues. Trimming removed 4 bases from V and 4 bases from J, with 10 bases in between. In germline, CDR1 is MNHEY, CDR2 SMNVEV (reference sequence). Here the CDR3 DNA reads TGTGCCAGCAGTTACTACAGGGCCACTGAAGCTTTCTTT. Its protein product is CASSYYRATEAFF.

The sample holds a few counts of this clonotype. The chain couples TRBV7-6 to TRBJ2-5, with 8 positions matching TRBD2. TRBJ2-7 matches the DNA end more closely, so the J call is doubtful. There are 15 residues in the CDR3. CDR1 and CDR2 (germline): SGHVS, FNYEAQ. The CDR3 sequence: CASSPRGGAGNEQYF. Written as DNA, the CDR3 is TGTGCCAGCAGCCCCCGGGGGGGAGCTGGAAACGAGCAGTACTTC.

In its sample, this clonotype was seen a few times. The CDR3 nucleotides read TGCGCCAGCAGCCGGACTCGGGCGACCTACGAGCAGTACTTC. This encodes CASSRTRATYEQYF. The chain carries TRBV4-3 and TRBJ2-7; the D gene is possibly TRBD2 (5 bases). The CDR3 totals 14 residues. The germline V and J ends were trimmed by 4 bases and 2 bases, with 12 bases remaining between them. Per the germline V gene, CDR1 is LGHNA and CDR2 is YSLEER.

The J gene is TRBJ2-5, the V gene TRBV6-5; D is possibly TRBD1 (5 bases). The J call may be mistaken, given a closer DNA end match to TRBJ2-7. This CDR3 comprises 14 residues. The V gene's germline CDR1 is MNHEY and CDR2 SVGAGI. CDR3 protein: CASRHTGGAGEQYF. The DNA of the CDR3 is TGTGCCAGCAGACACACAGGCGGAGCTGGCGAGCAGTACTTC.

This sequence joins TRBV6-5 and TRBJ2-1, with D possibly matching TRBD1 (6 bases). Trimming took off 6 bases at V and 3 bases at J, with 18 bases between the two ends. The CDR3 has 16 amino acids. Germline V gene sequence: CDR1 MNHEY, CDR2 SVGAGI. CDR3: CASSRTANLYYNEQFF. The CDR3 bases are TGTGCCAGCAGCAGGACAGCAAACCTTTACTACAATGAGCAGTTCTTC.

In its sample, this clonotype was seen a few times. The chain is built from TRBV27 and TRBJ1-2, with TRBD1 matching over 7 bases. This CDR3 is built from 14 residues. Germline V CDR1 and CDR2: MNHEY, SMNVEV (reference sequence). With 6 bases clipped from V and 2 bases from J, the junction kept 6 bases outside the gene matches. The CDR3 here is CASRTRGSNYGYTF. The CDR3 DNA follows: TGTGCCAGCAGAACCAGGGGGAGCAACTATGGCTACACCTTC.

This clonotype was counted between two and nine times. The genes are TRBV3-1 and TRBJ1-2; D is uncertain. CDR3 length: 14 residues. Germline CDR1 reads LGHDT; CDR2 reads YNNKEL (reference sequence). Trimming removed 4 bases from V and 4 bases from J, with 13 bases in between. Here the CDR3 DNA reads TGTGCCAGCAGCCCCCCGCAGTGGGCCTATGGCTACACCTTC. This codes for CASSPPQWAYGYTF.

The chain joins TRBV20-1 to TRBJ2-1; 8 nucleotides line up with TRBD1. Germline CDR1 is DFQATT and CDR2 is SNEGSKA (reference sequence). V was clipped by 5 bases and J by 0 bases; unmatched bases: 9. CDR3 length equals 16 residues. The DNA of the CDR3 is TGCAGTGCTCTTGGACAGGGATTAAGCTCCTACAATGAGCAGTTCTTC. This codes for CSALGQGLSSYNEQFF.

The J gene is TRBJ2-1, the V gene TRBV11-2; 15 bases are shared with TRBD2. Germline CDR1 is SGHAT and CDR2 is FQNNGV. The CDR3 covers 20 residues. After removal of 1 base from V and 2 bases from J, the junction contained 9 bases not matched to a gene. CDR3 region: CASSLARGTSGGRTYNEQFF. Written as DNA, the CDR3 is TGTGCCAGCAGCTTAGCGAGGGGGACTAGCGGGGGGAGGACCTACAATGAGCAGTTCTTC. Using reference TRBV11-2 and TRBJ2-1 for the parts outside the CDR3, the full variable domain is EAGVAQSPRYKIIEKRQSVAFWCNPISGHATLYWYQQILGQGPKLLIQFQNNGVVDDSQLPKDRFSAERLKGVDSTLKIQPAKLEDSAVYLCASSLARGTSGGRTYNEQFFGPGTRLTVL.

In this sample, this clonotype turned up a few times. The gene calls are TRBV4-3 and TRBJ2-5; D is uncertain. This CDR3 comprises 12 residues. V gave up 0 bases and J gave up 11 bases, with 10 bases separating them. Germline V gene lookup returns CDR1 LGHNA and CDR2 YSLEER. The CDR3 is CASSQDLGEQYF. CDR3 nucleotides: TGCGCCAGCAGCCAAGATCTCGGAGAGCAGTACTTC.

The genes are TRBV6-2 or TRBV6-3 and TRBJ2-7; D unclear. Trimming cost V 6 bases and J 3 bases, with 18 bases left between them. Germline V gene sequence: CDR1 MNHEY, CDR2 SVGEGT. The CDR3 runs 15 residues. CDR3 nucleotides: TGTGCCAGCAGGGGGTCGGCAGGTGGAAACTACGAGCAGTACTTC. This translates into CASRGSAGGNYEQYF.

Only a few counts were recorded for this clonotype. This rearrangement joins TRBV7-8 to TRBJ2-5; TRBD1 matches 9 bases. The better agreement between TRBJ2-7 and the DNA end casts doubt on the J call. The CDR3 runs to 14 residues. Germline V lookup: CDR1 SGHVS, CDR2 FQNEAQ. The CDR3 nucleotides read TGTGCCAGCAGCCTCAGGGACAGGGCGACCGAGCAGTACTTC. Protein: CASSLRDRATEQYF.

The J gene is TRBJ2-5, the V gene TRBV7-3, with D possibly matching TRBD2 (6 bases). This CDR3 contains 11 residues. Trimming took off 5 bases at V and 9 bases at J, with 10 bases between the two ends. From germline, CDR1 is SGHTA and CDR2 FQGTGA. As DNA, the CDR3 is TGTGCCAGCAGCGGCGGAGGGGCCCAGTACTTC. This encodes CASSGGGAQYF. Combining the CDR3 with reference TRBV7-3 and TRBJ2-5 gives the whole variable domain GAGVSQTPSNKVTEKGKYVELRCDPISGHTALYWYRQSLGQGPEFLIYFQGTGAADDSGLPNDRFFAVRPEGSVSTLKIQRTERGDSAVYLCASSGGGAQYFGPGTRLLVL.

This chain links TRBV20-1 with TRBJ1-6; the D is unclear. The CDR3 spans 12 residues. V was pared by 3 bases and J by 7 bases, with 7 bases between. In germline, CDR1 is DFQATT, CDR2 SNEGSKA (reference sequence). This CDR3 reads CSASGRNSPLHF. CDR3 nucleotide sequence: TGCAGTGCTAGCGGACGGAATTCACCCCTCCACTTT.

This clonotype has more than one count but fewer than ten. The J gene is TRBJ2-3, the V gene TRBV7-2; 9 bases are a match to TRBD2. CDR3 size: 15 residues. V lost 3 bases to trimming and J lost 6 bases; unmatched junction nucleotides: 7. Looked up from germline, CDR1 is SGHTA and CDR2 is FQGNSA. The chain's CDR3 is CASSFGGGALDTQYF. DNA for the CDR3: TGTGCCAGCAGCTTTGGCGGGGGGGCCTTGGATACGCAGTATTTT. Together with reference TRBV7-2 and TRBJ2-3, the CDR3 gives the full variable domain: GAGVSQSPSNKVTEKGKDVELRCDPISGHTALYWYRQSLGQGLEFLIYFQGNSAPDKSGLPSDRFSAERTGGSVSTLTIQRTQQEDSAVYLCASSFGGGALDTQYFGPGTRLTVL.

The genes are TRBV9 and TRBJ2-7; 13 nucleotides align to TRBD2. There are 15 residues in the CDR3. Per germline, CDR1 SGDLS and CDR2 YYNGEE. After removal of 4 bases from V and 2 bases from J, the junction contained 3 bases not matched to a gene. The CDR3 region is CASSLTSGRAYEQYF. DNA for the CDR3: TGTGCCAGCAGCCTTACTAGCGGGAGGGCCTACGAGCAGTACTTC.

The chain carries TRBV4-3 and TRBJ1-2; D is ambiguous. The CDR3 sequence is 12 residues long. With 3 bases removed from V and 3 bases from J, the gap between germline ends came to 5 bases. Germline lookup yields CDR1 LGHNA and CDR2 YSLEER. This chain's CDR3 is CASSQTDYGYTF. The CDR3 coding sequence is TGCGCCAGCAGCCAGACTGACTATGGCTACACCTTC.

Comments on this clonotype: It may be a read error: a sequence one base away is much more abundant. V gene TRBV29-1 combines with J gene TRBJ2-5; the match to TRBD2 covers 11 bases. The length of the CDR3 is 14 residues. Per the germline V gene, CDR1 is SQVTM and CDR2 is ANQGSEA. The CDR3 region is CGVGTLAGEETQYF. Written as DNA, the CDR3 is TGCGGCGTCGGAACACTAGCGGGGGAAGAGACCCAGTACTTC. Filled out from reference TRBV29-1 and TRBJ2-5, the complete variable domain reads SAVISQKPSRDICQRGTSLTIQCQVDSQVTMMFWYRQQPGQSLTLIATANQGSEATYESGFVIDKFPISRPNLTFSTLTVSNMSPEDSSIYLCGVGTLAGEETQYFGPGTRLLVL.